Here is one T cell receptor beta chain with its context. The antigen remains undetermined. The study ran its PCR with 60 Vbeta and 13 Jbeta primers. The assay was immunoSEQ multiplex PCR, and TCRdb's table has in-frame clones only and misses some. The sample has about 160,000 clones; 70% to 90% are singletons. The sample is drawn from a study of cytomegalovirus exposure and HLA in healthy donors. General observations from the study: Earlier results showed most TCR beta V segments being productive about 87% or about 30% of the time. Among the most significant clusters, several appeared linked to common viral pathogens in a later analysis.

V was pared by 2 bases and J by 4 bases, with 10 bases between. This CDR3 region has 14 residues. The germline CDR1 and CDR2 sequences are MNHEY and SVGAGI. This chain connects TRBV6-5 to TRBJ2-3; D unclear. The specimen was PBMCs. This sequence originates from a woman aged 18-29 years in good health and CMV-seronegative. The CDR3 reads CASSYPFGPDTQYF. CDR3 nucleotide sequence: TGTGCCAGCAGTTACCCCTTTGGGCCAGATACGCAGTATTTT.